The present TCR beta chain was sequenced within a study of CD8+ T cells in alopecia areata. RNA was isolated and reverse transcribed to cDNA, the sequencing template. Profiled with immunoSEQ multiplex PCR; TCRdb holds only in-frame clones, not every one. Of tens of thousands of clones listed, roughly 61% were seen once; the top ten hold approximately 17%. This clone was counted ten times or more. Trimming shortened V by 3 bases and J by 4 bases, and 5 bases separated the two germline ends. CDR3 size: 12 residues. Germline loops: CDR1 ENHRY, CDR2 SYGVKD. Sequencing was performed on CD8+ T cells sorted from blood, taken at week 0. This chain connects TRBV10-3 to TRBJ2-3; no clear D gene. This clonotype was sampled from a human donor with alopecia areata. CDR3 coding DNA: TGTGCCATCAGTGAAGGCGCAGATACGCAGTATTTT. This sequence encodes CAISEGADTQYF.